The sequence of this T cell receptor beta chain was determined in a study of patients and donors after allogeneic stem cell transplantation. TCRdb independently ran MiXCR on the RT-PCR reads; one entry per CDR3 protein. The sample includes about a million distinct CDR3 sequences, about 20% seen only once; the top ten take around 5.5%. Only a few counts were recorded for this clonotype. The clonotype comes from a human donor who was either an allogeneic HSCT recipient or a stem cell or donor lymphocyte infusion donor (not recorded which). It is not recorded whose cells these are; they may come from a transplant donor. Sequencing was carried out using blood, either unsorted or a sorted T cell fraction (not recorded which).

CDR3 nucleotide sequence: TGTGCCAGCAGTTTAGCGAGCGGGTCCCTTAGCTCCTACAATGAGCAGTTCTTC. Protein: CASSLASGSLSSYNEQFF. The V gene is TRBV12-3 or TRBV12-4, the J gene TRBJ2-1; D perhaps matches TRBD2 (6 bases). This CDR3 contains 18 residues. Trimming pared 0 bases from V and 0 bases from J, leaving 15 bases between.